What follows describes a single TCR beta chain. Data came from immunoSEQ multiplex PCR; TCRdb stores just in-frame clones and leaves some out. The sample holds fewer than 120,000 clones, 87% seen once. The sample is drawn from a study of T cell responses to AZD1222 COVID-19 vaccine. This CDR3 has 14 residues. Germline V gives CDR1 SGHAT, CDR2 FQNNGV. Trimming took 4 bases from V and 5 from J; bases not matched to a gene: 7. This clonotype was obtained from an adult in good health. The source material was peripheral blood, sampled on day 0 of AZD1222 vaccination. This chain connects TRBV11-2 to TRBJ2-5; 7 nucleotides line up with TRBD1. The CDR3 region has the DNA TGTGCCAGCAGCTCAATAGGGGGCCACGAGACCCAGTACTTC. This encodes CASSSIGGHETQYF.